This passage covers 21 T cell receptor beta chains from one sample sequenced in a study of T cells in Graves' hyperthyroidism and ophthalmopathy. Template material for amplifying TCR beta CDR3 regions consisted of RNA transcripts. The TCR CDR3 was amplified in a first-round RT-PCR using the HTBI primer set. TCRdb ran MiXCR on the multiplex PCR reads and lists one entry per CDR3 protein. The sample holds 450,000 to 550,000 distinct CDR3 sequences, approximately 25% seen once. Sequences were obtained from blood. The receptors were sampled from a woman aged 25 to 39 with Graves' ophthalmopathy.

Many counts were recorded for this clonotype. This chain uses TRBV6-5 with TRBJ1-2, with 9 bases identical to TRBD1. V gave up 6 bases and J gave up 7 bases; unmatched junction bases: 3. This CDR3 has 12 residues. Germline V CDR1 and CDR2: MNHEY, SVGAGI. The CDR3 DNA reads TGTGCCAGCAGACCGGGACAGGGTGGCTACACCTTC. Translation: CASRPGQGGYTF.

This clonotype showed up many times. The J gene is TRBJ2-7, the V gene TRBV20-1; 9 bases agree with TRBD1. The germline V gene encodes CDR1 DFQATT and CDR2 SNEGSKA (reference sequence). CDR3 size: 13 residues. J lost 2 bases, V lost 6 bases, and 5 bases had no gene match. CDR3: CSAPGQGPYEQYF. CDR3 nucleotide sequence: TGCAGTGCACCGGGACAGGGCCCCTACGAGCAGTACTTC.

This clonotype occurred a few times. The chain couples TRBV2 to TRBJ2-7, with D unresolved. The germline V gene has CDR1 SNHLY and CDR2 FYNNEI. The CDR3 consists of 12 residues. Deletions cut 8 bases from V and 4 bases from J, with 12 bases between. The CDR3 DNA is TGTGCCAGCGCCACCCTCCCTTACGAGCAGTACTTC. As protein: CASATLPYEQYF.

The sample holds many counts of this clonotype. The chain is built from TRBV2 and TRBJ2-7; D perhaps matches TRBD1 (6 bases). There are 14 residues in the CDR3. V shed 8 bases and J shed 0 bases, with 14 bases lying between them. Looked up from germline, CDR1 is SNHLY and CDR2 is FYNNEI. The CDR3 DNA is TGTGCCAGCTTACACCGGGACAACTCCTACGAGCAGTACTTC. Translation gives CASLHRDNSYEQYF.

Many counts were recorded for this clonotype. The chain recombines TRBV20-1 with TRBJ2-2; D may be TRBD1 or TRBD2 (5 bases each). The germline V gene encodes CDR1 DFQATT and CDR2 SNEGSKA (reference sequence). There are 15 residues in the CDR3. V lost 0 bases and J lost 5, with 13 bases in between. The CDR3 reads CSARDLLGVTGELFF. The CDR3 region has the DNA TGCAGTGCTAGAGACCTCCTGGGGGTAACCGGGGAGCTGTTTTTT.

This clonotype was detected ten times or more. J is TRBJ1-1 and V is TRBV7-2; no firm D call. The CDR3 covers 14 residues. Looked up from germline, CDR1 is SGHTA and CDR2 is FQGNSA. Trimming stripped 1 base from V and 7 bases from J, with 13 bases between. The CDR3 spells CASSLEGSSIEAFF. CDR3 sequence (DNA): TGTGCCAGCAGCTTAGAGGGCAGTTCGATTGAAGCTTTCTTT.

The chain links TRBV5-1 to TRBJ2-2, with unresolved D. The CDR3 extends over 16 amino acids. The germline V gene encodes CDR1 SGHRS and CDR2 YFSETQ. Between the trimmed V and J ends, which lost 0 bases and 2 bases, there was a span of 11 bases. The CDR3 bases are TGCGCCAGCAGCTTGGGTGGAAGAACAAACACCGGGGAGCTGTTTTTT. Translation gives CASSLGGRTNTGELFF.

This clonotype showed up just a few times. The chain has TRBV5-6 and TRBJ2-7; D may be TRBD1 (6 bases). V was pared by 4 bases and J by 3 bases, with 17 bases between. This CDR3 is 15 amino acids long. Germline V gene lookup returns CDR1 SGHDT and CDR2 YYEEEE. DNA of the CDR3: TGTGCCAGCAGCCAATTGGGACACTTCGACTACGAGCAGTACTTC. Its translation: CASSQLGHFDYEQYF.

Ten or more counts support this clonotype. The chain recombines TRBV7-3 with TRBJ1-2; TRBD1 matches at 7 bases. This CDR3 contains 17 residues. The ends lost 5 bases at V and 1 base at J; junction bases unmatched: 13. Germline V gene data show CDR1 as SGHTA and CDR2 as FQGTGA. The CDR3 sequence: CASSLQTGLPLNYGYTF. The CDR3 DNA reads TGTGCCAGCAGCCTGCAGACAGGGTTGCCTCTTAACTATGGCTACACCTTC.

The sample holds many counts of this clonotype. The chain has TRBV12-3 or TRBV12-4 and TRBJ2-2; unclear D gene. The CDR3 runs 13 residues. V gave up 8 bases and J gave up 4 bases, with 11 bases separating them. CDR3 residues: CASSEWVTGELFF. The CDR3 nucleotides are TGTGCCAGCTCAGAATGGGTCACCGGGGAGCTGTTTTTT.

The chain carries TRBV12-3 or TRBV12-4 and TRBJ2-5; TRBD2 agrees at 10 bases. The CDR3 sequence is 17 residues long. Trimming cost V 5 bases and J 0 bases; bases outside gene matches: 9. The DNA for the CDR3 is TGTGCCAGCAGTGCCAATCCTAGCGGGGGTTACCAAGAGACCCAGTACTTC. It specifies CASSANPSGGYQETQYF.

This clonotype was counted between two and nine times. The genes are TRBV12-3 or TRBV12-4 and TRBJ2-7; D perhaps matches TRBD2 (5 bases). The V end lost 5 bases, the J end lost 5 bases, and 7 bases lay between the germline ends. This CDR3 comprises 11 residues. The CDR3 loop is CASSPGNEQYF. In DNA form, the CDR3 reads TGTGCCAGCAGTCCCGGGAACGAGCAGTACTTC.

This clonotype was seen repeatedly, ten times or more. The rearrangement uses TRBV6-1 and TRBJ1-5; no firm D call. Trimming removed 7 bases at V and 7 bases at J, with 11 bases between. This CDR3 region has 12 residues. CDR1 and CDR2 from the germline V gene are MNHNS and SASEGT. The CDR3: CASTVLGQPQHF. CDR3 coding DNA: TGTGCCAGCACCGTATTAGGGCAGCCCCAGCATTTT.

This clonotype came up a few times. The CDR3 DNA sequence: TGCGCCAGCAGCCAACCCGGGGGCAACACCGGGGAGCTGTTTTTT. Its protein is CASSQPGGNTGELFF. The rearrangement joins TRBV4-1 to TRBJ2-2; D may correspond to TRBD1 or TRBD2 (6 bases each). V was clipped by 2 bases and J by 2 bases, with 9 bases between them. Germline V lookup: CDR1 MGHRA, CDR2 YSYEKL. The CDR3 length is 15 residues.

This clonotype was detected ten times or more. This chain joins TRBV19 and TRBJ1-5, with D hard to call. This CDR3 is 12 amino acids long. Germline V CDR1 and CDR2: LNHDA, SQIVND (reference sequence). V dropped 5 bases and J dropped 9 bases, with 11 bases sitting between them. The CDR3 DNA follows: TGTGCCAGTAGTGCCAATAGCGGGCCCCAGCATTTT. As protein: CASSANSGPQHF.

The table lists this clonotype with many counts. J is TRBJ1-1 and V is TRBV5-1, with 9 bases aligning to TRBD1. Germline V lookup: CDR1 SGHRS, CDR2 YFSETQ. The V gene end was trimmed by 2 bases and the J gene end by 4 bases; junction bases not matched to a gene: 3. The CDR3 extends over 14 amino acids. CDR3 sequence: CASSFETGGTEAFF. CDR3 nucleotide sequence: TGCGCCAGCAGCTTCGAGACAGGGGGCACTGAAGCTTTCTTT.

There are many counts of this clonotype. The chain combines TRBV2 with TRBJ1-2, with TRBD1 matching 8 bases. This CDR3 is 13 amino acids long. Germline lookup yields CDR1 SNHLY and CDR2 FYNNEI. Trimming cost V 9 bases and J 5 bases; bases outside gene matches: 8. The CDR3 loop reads CASTGQVIYGYTF. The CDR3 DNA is TGTGCCAGTACGGGACAGGTGATTTATGGCTACACCTTC.

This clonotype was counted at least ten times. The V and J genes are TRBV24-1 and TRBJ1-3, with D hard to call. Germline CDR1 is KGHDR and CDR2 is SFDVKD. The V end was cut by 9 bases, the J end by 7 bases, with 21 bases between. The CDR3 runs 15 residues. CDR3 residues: CATSRSRESGNTIYF. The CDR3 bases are TGTGCCACCTCGAGGTCCCGGGAAAGTGGGAACACCATATATTTT.

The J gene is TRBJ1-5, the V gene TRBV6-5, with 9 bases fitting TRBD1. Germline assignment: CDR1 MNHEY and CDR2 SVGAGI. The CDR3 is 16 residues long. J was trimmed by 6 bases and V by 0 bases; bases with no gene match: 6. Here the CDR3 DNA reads TGTGCCAGCAGTTACTCGCCCGGGACAGGGCTTCAGCCCCAGCATTTT. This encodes CASSYSPGTGLQPQHF.

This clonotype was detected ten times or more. In DNA, the CDR3 is TGCAGTGCTATCAGGGGGGAAACTGAAGCTTTCTTT. Translating gives CSAIRGETEAFF. The J gene is TRBJ1-1, the V gene TRBV20-1, with TRBD1 matching 7 bases. J lost 5 bases, V lost 4 bases, and 4 bases had no gene match. In germline, CDR1 is DFQATT, CDR2 SNEGSKA (reference sequence). This CDR3 is built from 12 residues.

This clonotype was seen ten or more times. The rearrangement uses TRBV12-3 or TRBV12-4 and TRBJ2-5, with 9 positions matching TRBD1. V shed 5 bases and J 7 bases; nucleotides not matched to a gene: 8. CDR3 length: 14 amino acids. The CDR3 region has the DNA TGTGCCAGCAGTCCGGGACAGGGTGAAGGGACCCAGTACTTC. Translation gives CASSPGQGEGTQYF.